This T cell receptor (beta chain) is drawn from a study of blood T cell repertoires in COVID-19. Assay: immunoSEQ multiplex PCR; the TCRdb copy retains only in-frame clones and omits some. In the table there are some 25,000 clones, around 94% of which are singletons. Germline V gene lookup returns CDR1 PRHDT and CDR2 FYEKMQ (reference sequence). V gave up 2 bases and J gave up 9 bases; unmatched junction bases: 8. This CDR3 has 15 amino acids. Input material: peripheral blood. This TCR came from a woman aged 50 to 60 with active COVID-19. The V gene is TRBV13, the J gene TRBJ1-5; 9 nucleotides line up with TRBD1. The CDR3 DNA sequence: TGTGCCAGCAGCTTAACAGGGGGCGGGAATTGGCCCCAGCATTTT. It translates to CASSLTGGGNWPQHF.